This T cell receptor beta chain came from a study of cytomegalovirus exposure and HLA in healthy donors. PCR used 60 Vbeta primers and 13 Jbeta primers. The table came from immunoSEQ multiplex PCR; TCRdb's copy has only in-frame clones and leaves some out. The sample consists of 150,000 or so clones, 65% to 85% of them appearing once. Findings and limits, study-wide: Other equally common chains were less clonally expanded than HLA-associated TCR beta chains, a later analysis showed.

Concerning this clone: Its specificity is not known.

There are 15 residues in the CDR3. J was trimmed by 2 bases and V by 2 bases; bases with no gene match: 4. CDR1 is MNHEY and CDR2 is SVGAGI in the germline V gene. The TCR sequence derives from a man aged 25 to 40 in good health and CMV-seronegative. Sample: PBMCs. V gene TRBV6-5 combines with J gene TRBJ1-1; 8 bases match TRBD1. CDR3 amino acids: CASSYKDRGNTEAFF. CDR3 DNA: TGTGCCAGCAGTTACAAAGACAGGGGTAACACTGAAGCTTTCTTT.